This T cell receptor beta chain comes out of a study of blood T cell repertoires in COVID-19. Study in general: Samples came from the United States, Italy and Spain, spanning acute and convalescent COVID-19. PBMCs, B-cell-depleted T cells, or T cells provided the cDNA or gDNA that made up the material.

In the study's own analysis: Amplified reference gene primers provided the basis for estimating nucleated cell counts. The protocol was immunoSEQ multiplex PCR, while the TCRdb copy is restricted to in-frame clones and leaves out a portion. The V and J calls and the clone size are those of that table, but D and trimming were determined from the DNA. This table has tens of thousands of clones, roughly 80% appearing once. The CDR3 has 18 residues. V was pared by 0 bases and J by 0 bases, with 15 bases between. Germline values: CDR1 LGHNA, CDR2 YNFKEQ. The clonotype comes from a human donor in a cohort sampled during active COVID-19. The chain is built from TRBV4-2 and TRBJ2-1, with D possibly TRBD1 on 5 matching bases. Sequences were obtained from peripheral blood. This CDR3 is CASSQDSQGPNSYNEQFF. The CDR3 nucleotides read TGTGCCAGCAGCCAAGATAGTCAGGGCCCTAACTCCTACAATGAGCAGTTCTTC.